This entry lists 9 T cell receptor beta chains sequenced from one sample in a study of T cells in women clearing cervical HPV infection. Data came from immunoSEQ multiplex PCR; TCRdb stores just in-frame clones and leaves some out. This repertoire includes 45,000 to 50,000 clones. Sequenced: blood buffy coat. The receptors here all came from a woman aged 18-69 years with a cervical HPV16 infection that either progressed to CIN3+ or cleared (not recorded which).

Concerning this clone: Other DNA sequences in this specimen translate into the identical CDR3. Partial CDR3 DNA: TGTGCCAGTAGTGCGGATGGAAACACC. The encoded protein is CASSADGNT. The entire CDR3 is CASSADGNTIYF. The chain links TRBV19 to TRBJ1-3; D is uncertain. The read gets to within 3 residues of the CDR3 end, and the germline J gene fills in the rest. CDR3 length equals 12 residues. CDR1 is LNHDA, CDR2 SQIVND, per germline (reference sequence). Trimming removed 5 bases at V and 3 bases at J, with 5 bases between.

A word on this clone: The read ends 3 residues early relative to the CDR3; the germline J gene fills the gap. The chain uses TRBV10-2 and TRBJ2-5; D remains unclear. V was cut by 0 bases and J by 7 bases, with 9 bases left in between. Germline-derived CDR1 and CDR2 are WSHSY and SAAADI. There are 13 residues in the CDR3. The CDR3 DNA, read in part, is TGCGCCAGCAGTGAGTCGCTAGTGGGGACC. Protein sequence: CASSESLVGT. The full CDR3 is CASSESLVGTQYF.

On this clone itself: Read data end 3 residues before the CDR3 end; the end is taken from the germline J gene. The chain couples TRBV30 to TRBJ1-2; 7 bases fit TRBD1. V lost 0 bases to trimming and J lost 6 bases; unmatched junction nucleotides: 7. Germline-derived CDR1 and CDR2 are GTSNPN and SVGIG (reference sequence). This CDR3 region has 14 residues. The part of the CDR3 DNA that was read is TGTGCCTGGAGTGTCATGACAGGGAGACATGGC. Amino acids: CAWSVMTGRHG. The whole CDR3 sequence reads CAWSVMTGRHGYTF.

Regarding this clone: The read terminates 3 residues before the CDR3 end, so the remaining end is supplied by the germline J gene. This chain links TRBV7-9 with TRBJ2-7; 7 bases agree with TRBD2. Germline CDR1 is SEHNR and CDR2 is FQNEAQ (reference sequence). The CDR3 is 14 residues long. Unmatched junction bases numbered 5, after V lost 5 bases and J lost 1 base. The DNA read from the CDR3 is TGTGCCAGCAGCCTCCGGGGGGTTTCCTACGAG. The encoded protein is CASSLRGVSYE. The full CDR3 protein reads CASSLRGVSYEQYF.

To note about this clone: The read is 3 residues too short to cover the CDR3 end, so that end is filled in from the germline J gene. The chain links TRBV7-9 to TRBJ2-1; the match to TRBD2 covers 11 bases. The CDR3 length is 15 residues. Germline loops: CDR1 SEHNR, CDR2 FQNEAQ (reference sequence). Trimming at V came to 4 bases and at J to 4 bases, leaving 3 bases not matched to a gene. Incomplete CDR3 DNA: TGTGCCAGCAGCTCAGGGACTAGCGGTTACAATGAG. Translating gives CASSSGTSGYNE. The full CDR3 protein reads CASSSGTSGYNEQFF.

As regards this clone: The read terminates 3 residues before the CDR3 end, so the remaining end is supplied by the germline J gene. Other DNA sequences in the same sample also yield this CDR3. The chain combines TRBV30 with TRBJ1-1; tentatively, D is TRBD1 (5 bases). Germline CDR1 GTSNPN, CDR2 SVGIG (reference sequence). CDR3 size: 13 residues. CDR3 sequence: CAWSVAPGLPAFF. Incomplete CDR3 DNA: TGTGCCTGGAGTGTTGCCCCAGGGCTACCA.

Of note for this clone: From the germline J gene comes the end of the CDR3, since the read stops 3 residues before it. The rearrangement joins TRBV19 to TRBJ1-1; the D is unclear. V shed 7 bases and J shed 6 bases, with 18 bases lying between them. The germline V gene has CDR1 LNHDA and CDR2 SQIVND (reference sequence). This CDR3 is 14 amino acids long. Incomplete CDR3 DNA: TGTGCCAGTAAGCCAGGAACCCAGGAGCCTGAA. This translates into CASKPGTQEPE. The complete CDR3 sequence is CASKPGTQEPEAFF.

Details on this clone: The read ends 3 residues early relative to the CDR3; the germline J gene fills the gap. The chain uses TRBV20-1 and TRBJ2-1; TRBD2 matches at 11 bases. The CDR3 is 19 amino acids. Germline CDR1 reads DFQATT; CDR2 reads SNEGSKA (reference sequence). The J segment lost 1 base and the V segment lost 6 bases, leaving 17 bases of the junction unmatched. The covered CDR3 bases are TGCAGTGCCACCACGATGAGACTAGCGGGACCTATTTCCTACAATGAG. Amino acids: CSATTMRLAGPISYNE. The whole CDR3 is CSATTMRLAGPISYNEQFF.

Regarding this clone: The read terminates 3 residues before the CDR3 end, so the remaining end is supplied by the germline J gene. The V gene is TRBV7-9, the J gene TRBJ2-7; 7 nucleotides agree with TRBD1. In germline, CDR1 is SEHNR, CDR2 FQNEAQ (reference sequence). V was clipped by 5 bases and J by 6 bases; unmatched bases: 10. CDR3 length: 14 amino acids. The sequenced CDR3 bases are TGTGCCAGCAGCGGACGAGACAGGGATGCCGAG. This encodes CASSGRDRDAE. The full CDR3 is CASSGRDRDAEQYF.